This T cell receptor beta chain was identified in a study of early T cells in non-severe SARS-CoV-2 infection. A few counts support this clonotype. TCRdb passed the 5' RACE reads through MiXCR, listing each CDR3 protein once. The sample holds about 64,000 distinct CDR3 sequences, around 4.7% seen once. Germline V gene lookup returns CDR1 DFQATT and CDR2 SNEGSKA (reference sequence). V shed 5 bases and J 9 bases; nucleotides not matched to a gene: 18. The CDR3 has 15 amino acids. The sequence derives from an adult who was a healthcare worker with PCR-confirmed SARS-CoV-2 infection or an uninfected control (not recorded which). V is TRBV20-1 and J is TRBJ2-5; 7 nucleotides line up with TRBD1. Sequenced input: whole blood. The CDR3 region is CSAQSTRDSGWAQYF. As DNA, the CDR3 is TGCAGTGCTCAGTCTACCCGGGACAGCGGTTGGGCCCAGTACTTC.